This TCR beta chain was retrieved from a study of T cell clonality in common variable immunodeficiency. Study outcomes and limitations: Fewer TCRbeta clones were shared among CVID subjects than controls. Patient heterogeneity in the CVID cohort limited correlations between repertoire features and clinical complications.

On this clone itself: The antigen is unknown. The read finishes 3 residues shy of the CDR3 end, and the germline J gene is used to complete it.

Assay used: immunoSEQ multiplex PCR; TCRdb lists only in-frame clones, some missing. Listed for the sample are fewer than 50,000 clones, none seen a single time. Trimming took off 3 bases at V and 5 bases at J, with 10 bases between the two ends. The CDR3 loop spans 13 amino acids. CDR1 is LNHDA and CDR2 is SQIVND in the germline V gene (reference sequence). Sequencing input: peripheral blood mononuclear cells. The rearrangement joins TRBV19 to TRBJ1-1, with a weak D call TRBD1 (6 bases). The clonotype was recovered from a person between 18 and 75 years old in good health. The CDR3 bases that were read are TGTGCCAGTAGTATCGAGGGGGGGACTGAA. Its translation: CASSIEGGTE. The whole CDR3 sequence reads CASSIEGGTEAFF.